This TCR beta chain was sequenced for a study of cytomegalovirus exposure and HLA in healthy donors. Study-wide results and caveats: On later analysis, the bulk of CMV-associated TCR beta chains appeared to be HLA-restricted.

The CDR3 runs to 16 residues. Germline V gene lookup returns CDR1 LGHNA and CDR2 YSLEER. Trimming removed 0 bases at V and 1 base at J, with 12 bases between. In the PCR, 60 Vbeta and 13 Jbeta primers were used. TCRdb's copy holds only in-frame clones and misses some; the assay was immunoSEQ multiplex PCR. The sample has 85,000 to 100,000 clones; 64% are singletons. With regard to this clone: Its matching antigen is unknown.

This chain links TRBV4-3 with TRBJ2-5, with D unclear. Sequencing was performed on PBMCs. The sequence was obtained from a human donor in good health. The CDR3 spells CASSQDRWSSQETQYF. The DNA of the CDR3 is TGCGCCAGCAGCCAAGATCGGTGGTCTAGCCAAGAGACCCAGTACTTC.